The 7 T cell receptor beta chains below were found in one sample sequenced in a study of T cell repertoires in cytomegalovirus infection. TCRdb recomputed calls from the reads with MiXCR, one row per CDR3 protein. Of 65,000 to 90,000 distinct CDR3 sequences listed, around 3.5% were seen once; the top ten hold 4.6%. Material for sequencing was PBMCs. All receptors come from a human donor in good health (CMV status not recorded). Some clones in this sample may be carry-over from other donors' samples.

This clonotype was found many times. The rearrangement links TRBV29-1 to TRBJ1-1; D possibly corresponds to TRBD1 (6 bases). Trimming pared 7 bases from V and 3 bases from J, leaving 21 bases between. The CDR3 contains 15 residues. Looked up from germline, CDR1 is SQVTM and CDR2 is ANQGSEA. This chain's CDR3 is CSADRRGALDTEAFF. Here the CDR3 DNA reads TGCAGCGCCGATCGTAGGGGGGCGTTGGACACTGAAGCTTTCTTT. Full variable domain (outside the CDR3, taken from reference TRBV29-1 and TRBJ1-1): SAVISQKPSRDICQRGTSLTIQCQVDSQVTMMFWYRQQPGQSLTLIATANQGSEATYESGFVIDKFPISRPNLTFSTLTVSNMSPEDSSIYLCSADRRGALDTEAFFGQGTRLTVV.

This clonotype was counted many times. The rearrangement uses TRBV10-3 and TRBJ2-3; tentatively, D is TRBD2 (7 bases). V gave up 2 bases and J gave up 4 bases, with 13 bases separating them. This CDR3 has 15 amino acids. CDR1 ENHRY and CDR2 SYGVKD come from the germline V gene. CDR3 sequence reads: CAISEGGGLSDTQYF. The CDR3 DNA reads TGTGCCATCAGTGAGGGCGGGGGCTTATCAGATACGCAGTATTTT.

This clonotype was observed at least ten times. The rearrangement uses TRBV20-1 and TRBJ1-5; 7 bases match TRBD1. Germline trimming cut 0 bases from V and 3 bases from J; bases unmatched to any gene: 8. The CDR3 is 16 amino acids. In germline, CDR1 is DFQATT, CDR2 SNEGSKA (reference sequence). CDR3 sequence (DNA): TGCAGTGCTAGAGAACCAGGGGGATTAATCAATCAGCCCCAGCATTTT. Protein sequence: CSAREPGGLINQPQHF.

This clonotype appeared many times. The rearrangement links TRBV7-2 to TRBJ1-3; perhaps TRBD1 as D (6 bases). With 3 bases removed from V and 8 bases from J, the gap between germline ends came to 14 bases. Germline lookup yields CDR1 SGHTA and CDR2 FQGNSA. This CDR3 is 14 amino acids long. The CDR3: CASSFRGSGDTIYF. The CDR3 DNA sequence: TGTGCCAGCAGCTTCAGGGGCAGCGGGGACACCATATATTTT.

This clonotype was counted many times. V and J are TRBV19 and TRBJ2-2, with 12 bases lining up with TRBD2. After removal of 7 bases from V and 4 bases from J, the junction contained 13 bases not matched to a gene. There are 18 residues in the CDR3. Germline V gives CDR1 LNHDA, CDR2 SQIVND (reference sequence). The chain's CDR3 is CASNGGPGLAGGTGELFF. Here the CDR3 DNA reads TGTGCCAGTAACGGGGGGCCGGGACTAGCGGGCGGCACCGGGGAGCTGTTTTTT.

This clonotype has at least ten counts. The rearrangement uses TRBV12-3 or TRBV12-4 and TRBJ2-7; 8 bases are a match to TRBD2. The length of the CDR3 is 16 residues. Trimming took 6 bases from V and 0 from J; bases not matched to a gene: 10. CDR3 sequence: CASSRSGGGGSYEQYF. CDR3 DNA: TGTGCCAGCAGCCGCTCCGGGGGGGGCGGCTCCTACGAGCAGTACTTC.

The CDR3 protein is CASSGGNLYGYTF. CDR3 sequence (DNA): TGTGCCAGCAGTGGGGGGAACCTCTATGGCTACACCTTC. This rearrangement joins TRBV6-2 or TRBV6-3 to TRBJ1-2; perhaps TRBD1 as D (5 bases). Trimming left V 5 bases short and J 4 bases short, with 11 bases between. Per the germline V gene, CDR1 is MNHEY and CDR2 is SVGEGT. The CDR3 is 13 residues long.